The next 32 T cell receptor beta chains were all read from a single sample in a study of shared clonotypes between healthy human individuals. Method: immunoSEQ multiplex PCR; TCRdb's copy keeps in-frame clones and lacks some. The sample consists of 490,000 or so clones, about 82% of them appearing once. The sample was PBMCs. The receptor set was obtained from a woman in her forties in good health. Some clones in this sample may be carry-over from other donors' samples.

Only a few counts were recorded for this clone. The rearrangement links TRBV2 to TRBJ2-7, with D perhaps TRBD1 or TRBD2 (6 bases each). This CDR3 has 13 amino acids. From germline, CDR1 is SNHLY and CDR2 FYNNEI. V was trimmed by 8 bases and J by 0 bases, leaving 11 bases between them. Written as DNA, the CDR3 is TGTGCCAGCGTAGGGGGGAGCTCCTACGAGCAGTACTTC. Translated: CASVGGSSYEQYF.

The V call is TRBV18, the J call TRBJ2-7; 9 positions agree with TRBD2. CDR3 size: 15 residues. The germline V gene has CDR1 KGHSH and CDR2 LQKENI. Losses at the gene ends were 5 bases for V and 2 bases for J; bases not matched to a gene: 7. CDR3 DNA: TGTGCCAGCTCAGGTCCGCTAGCGGGAACCTACGAGCAGTACTTC. Translation: CASSGPLAGTYEQYF.

The chain links TRBV2 to TRBJ2-3; D not certain. Germline CDR1 is SNHLY and CDR2 is FYNNEI. V was cut by 6 bases and J by 0 bases, with 7 bases left in between. This CDR3 is built from 13 residues. The CDR3 loop reads CASRPGSTDTQYF. CDR3 sequence (DNA): TGTGCCAGCAGGCCTGGGAGCACAGATACGCAGTATTTT.

The CDR3 nucleotides are TGTGCCAGCAGCGTAGGGGGCGGTACTAGTGAGCAGTTCTTC. Residues: CASSVGGGTSEQFF. The rearrangement uses TRBV9 and TRBJ2-1; perhaps D is TRBD1 or TRBD2 (5 bases each). The V and J ends lost 0 bases and 9 bases respectively, with 13 bases between them. Per germline, CDR1 SGDLS and CDR2 YYNGEE. The CDR3 has 14 residues.

CDR3 in amino acids: CASSPPISDTQYF. DNA of the CDR3: TGTGCCAGCAGCCCGCCTATTTCAGATACGCAGTATTTT. This chain uses TRBV11-1 with TRBJ2-3; no clear D. Germline CDR1 is SGHAT and CDR2 is FQDESV (reference sequence). There are 13 residues in the CDR3. V was cut by 5 bases and J by 4 bases, with 10 bases left in between.

The V gene is TRBV11-2, the J gene TRBJ1-1, with unresolved D. The CDR3 has 13 amino acids. Trimming left V 5 bases short and J 1 base short, with 8 bases between. Germline V lookup: CDR1 SGHAT, CDR2 FQNNGV. The CDR3, as DNA: TGTGCCAGCAGCACAGATACGAACACTGAAGCTTTCTTT. Amino acids: CASSTDTNTEAFF.

The gene calls are TRBV10-3 and TRBJ2-7; 9 nucleotides align to TRBD2. CDR1 is ENHRY, CDR2 SYGVKD, per germline. The CDR3 has 14 residues. J gave up 2 bases and V 5 bases, and 4 bases lay outside the gene matches. DNA for the CDR3: TGTGCCATCAGTCCGCGGGAGGGGGCCTACGAGCAGTACTTC. It codes for CAISPREGAYEQYF.

The rearrangement joins TRBV30 to TRBJ1-1, with D possibly TRBD1 on 5 matching bases. CDR3 length: 14 amino acids. The V end was cut by 0 bases, the J end by 1 base, with 9 bases between. Germline V gene data show CDR1 as GTSNPN and CDR2 as SVGIG (reference sequence). CDR3 protein: CAWSVGRANTEAFF. For the CDR3, the DNA is TGTGCCTGGAGTGTGGGCAGGGCGAACACTGAAGCTTTCTTT. Combining the CDR3 with reference TRBV30 and TRBJ1-1 gives the whole variable domain SQTIHQWPATLVQPVGSPLSLECTVEGTSNPNLYWYRQAAGRGLQLLFYSVGIGQISSEVPQNLSASRPQDRQFILSSKKLLLSDSGFYLCAWSVGRANTEAFFGQGTRLTVV.

The chain is built from TRBV4-2 and TRBJ2-5, with TRBD2 matching over 14 bases. J lost 7 bases, V lost 3 bases, and 13 bases had no gene match. This CDR3 region has 18 residues. The germline V gene encodes CDR1 LGHNA and CDR2 YNFKEQ. CDR3 DNA: TGTGCCAGCAGCCAGGCCGGCGGACTAGCGGGAGGTTCGGCGACCCAGTACTTC. This encodes CASSQAGGLAGGSATQYF.

The CDR3, as DNA: TGTGCCAGCTCCTTGACAGCGAACACTGAAGCTTTCTTT. It codes for CASSLTANTEAFF. The rearrangement links TRBV18 to TRBJ1-1, with D perhaps matching TRBD1 (5 bases). The CDR3 runs to 13 residues. Germline CDR1 is KGHSH and CDR2 is LQKENI. Trimming shortened V by 6 bases and J by 1 base, and 9 bases separated the two germline ends.

This clone was detected a few times. V gene TRBV18 combines with J gene TRBJ2-2, with 7 bases identical to TRBD1. Trimming cost V 4 bases and J 1 base; bases outside gene matches: 6. The CDR3 length is 16 residues. Germline V CDR1 and CDR2: KGHSH, LQKENI. In DNA form, the CDR3 reads TGTGCCAGCTCACGGGACAGAGCCGAGAACACCGGGGAGCTGTTTTTT. Amino acid sequence: CASSRDRAENTGELFF. Full variable domain (missing parts from reference TRBV18 and TRBJ2-2): NAGVMQNPRHLVRRRGQEARLRCSPMKGHSHVYWYRQLPEEGLKFMVYLQKENIIDESGMPKERFSAEFPKEGPSILRIQQVVRGDSAAYFCASSRDRAENTGELFFGEGSRLTVL.

The V gene is TRBV7-8, the J gene TRBJ2-2; D assignment may be TRBD1 or TRBD2 (5 bases each). The germline V and J ends were trimmed by 4 bases and 5 bases, with 14 bases remaining between them. The germline V gene has CDR1 SGHVS and CDR2 FQNEAQ. The CDR3 has 15 amino acids. The DNA of the CDR3 is TGTGCCAGCAGCTCCACTAGAGGGGAGACCGGGGAGCTGTTTTTT. Its translation is CASSSTRGETGELFF.

The chain has TRBV5-4 and TRBJ2-1; TRBD1 agrees at 9 bases. After removal of 6 bases from V and 5 bases from J, the junction contained 12 bases not matched to a gene. This CDR3 has 16 amino acids. Germline CDR1 and CDR2: SGHNT and YYREEE (reference sequence). CDR3 nucleotide sequence: TGTGCCAGCACCCAAGGGGGGACAGGGATTCACAATGAGCAGTTCTTC. As protein: CASTQGGTGIHNEQFF.

This clone appeared a few times. The chain carries TRBV29-1 and TRBJ1-1; D not certain. The CDR3 spans 13 residues. Trimming left V 4 bases short and J 0 bases short, with 9 bases between. Per germline, CDR1 SQVTM and CDR2 ANQGSEA. The CDR3 DNA sequence: TGCAGCGTTGCTGGGAAAATGAACACTGAAGCTTTCTTT. Its translation is CSVAGKMNTEAFF.

V is TRBV29-1 and J is TRBJ2-5; the D gene is possibly TRBD2 (5 bases). Trimming left V 7 bases short and J 5 bases short, with 8 bases between. Germline CDR1 is SQVTM and CDR2 is ANQGSEA. This CDR3 has 10 amino acids. The chain's CDR3 is CSAGMETQYF. For the CDR3, the DNA is TGCAGCGCCGGGATGGAGACCCAGTACTTC. The full variable domain, its missing parts supplied by reference TRBV29-1 and TRBJ2-5, is SAVISQKPSRDICQRGTSLTIQCQVDSQVTMMFWYRQQPGQSLTLIATANQGSEATYESGFVIDKFPISRPNLTFSTLTVSNMSPEDSSIYLCSAGMETQYFGPGTRLLVL.

The rearrangement uses TRBV7-3 and TRBJ1-1, with 10 positions matching TRBD1. The J segment lost 3 bases and the V segment lost 2 bases, leaving 6 bases of the junction unmatched. Germline CDR1 and CDR2: SGHTA and FQGTGA. This CDR3 spans 16 amino acids. The CDR3 loop is CASSLDGGTGDTEAFF. The CDR3 nucleotides are TGTGCCAGCAGCTTAGACGGCGGGACAGGGGACACTGAAGCTTTCTTT.

This chain connects TRBV5-1 to TRBJ2-2, with 7 nucleotides matching TRBD2. The CDR3 contains 17 residues. The germline gives CDR1 SGHRS, CDR2 YFSETQ. J lost 4 bases, V lost 5 bases, and 14 bases had no gene match. This CDR3 is CASSPRGGSGRTGELFF. The CDR3 DNA reads as TGCGCCAGCAGTCCTCGCGGCGGGAGCGGTCGCACCGGGGAGCTGTTTTTT.

Note on this clone: This may stem from a read error, because a much larger clone lies one nucleotide away. Other nucleotide sequences from this sample produce the same CDR3. V and J are TRBV30 and TRBJ1-4; D is unclear. This CDR3 contains 14 residues. Germline CDR1 reads GTSNPN; CDR2 reads SVGIG (reference sequence). CDR3 in DNA: TGTGCCTGGAGTCAGGCATTCCTCAATGAAAAGCTGTTTTTT. Translation: CAWSQAFLNEKLFF.

The gene calls are TRBV10-2 and TRBJ1-5; D may be TRBD1 (5 bases). Trimming took off 0 bases at V and 6 bases at J, with 21 bases between the two ends. This CDR3 is built from 18 residues. Germline V gene data show CDR1 as WSHSY and CDR2 as SAAADI. The DNA of the CDR3 is TGCGCCAGCAGTGAGTCGATATTGCAGGGTCCCGAAAGTCAGCCCCAGCATTTT. The encoded protein is CASSESILQGPESQPQHF.

This chain joins TRBV6-1 and TRBJ1-1; D not resolved. Per germline, CDR1 MNHNS and CDR2 SASEGT. Trimming cost V 6 bases and J 4 bases, with 15 bases left between them. This CDR3 contains 14 residues. CDR3: CASRLRWVRTEAFF. As DNA, the CDR3 is TGTGCCAGCAGACTCAGGTGGGTTCGCACTGAAGCTTTCTTT.

This sequence joins TRBV5-8 and TRBJ1-4; no firm D call. The V gene lost 4 bases and the J gene lost 1 base, with 11 bases spanning the gap. Germline-derived CDR1 and CDR2 are SGHTS and YDEGEE. This CDR3 is 15 amino acids long. Here the CDR3 reads CASSTGPGTNEKLFF. Written as DNA, the CDR3 is TGTGCCAGCAGCACTGGACCGGGAACTAATGAAAAACTGTTTTTT.

This chain links TRBV5-1 with TRBJ2-2, with TRBD2 matching over 9 bases. Per germline, CDR1 SGHRS and CDR2 YFSETQ. The ends lost 0 bases at V and 5 bases at J; junction bases unmatched: 2. CDR3 length: 15 residues. As DNA, the CDR3 is TGCGCCAGCAGCTTGGTAACTAGCGGGACCGGGGAGCTGTTTTTT. Protein: CASSLVTSGTGELFF. Together with reference TRBV5-1 and TRBJ2-2, the CDR3 gives the full variable domain: KAGVTQTPRYLIKTRGQQVTLSCSPISGHRSVSWYQQTPGQGLQFLFEYFSETQRNKGNFPGRFSGRQFSNSRSEMNVSTLELGDSALYLCASSLVTSGTGELFFGEGSRLTVL.

The chain joins TRBV29-1 to TRBJ1-1, with a weak D call TRBD1 (5 bases). CDR1 is SQVTM and CDR2 is ANQGSEA in the germline V gene. The CDR3 is made up of 15 amino acids. Trimming stripped 1 base from V and 3 bases from J, with 15 bases between. As DNA, the CDR3 is TGCAGCGTTGAAGGTAGCCAGGGTTCGTACACTGAAGCTTTCTTT. Its translation is CSVEGSQGSYTEAFF.

In this sample, this clone is medium-sized (0.01 to 0.1%). The sample holds other DNA sequences that translate to the same CDR3. The chain uses TRBV12-5 and TRBJ2-3, with a tentative D call TRBD2 (5 bases). Germline CDR1 LGHNT, CDR2 FRNRAP. The CDR3 totals 14 residues. The V end lost 6 bases, the J end lost 5 bases, and 15 bases lay between the germline ends. CDR3 DNA sequence: TGTGCTAGTGGCCTGGGCGGGCAAGGAGATACGCAGTATTTT. Translating it yields CASGLGGQGDTQYF.

In the case of this clone: A read error is possible here, since a much larger clone lies one base away. Within the sample, other DNA sequences also encode this same CDR3. V gene TRBV27 combines with J gene TRBJ1-5, with TRBD1 as a possible D gene (5 bases). Germline lookup yields CDR1 MNHEY and CDR2 SMNVEV (reference sequence). The V and J ends lost 2 bases and 6 bases respectively, with 11 bases between them. The CDR3 is 14 residues long. In DNA form, the CDR3 reads TGTGCCAGCAGTTTAAATGGGGGGGGTCAGCCCCAGCATTTT. Translated, it gives CASSLNGGGQPQHF.

Points on this clone: This sample includes further DNA sequences coding for the same CDR3. The chain employs TRBV7-2 and TRBJ2-5, with unresolved D. Germline V gene lookup returns CDR1 SGHTA and CDR2 FQGNSA. Deletions cut 1 base from V and 5 bases from J, with 8 bases between. CDR3 length: 13 amino acids. The CDR3 nucleotides read TGTGCCAGCAGCTTAGTGCCCAGGGAGACCCAGTACTTC. Translated, it gives CASSLVPRETQYF.

This chain links TRBV7-2 with TRBJ1-1, with a weak D call TRBD1 (5 bases). Germline lookup yields CDR1 SGHTA and CDR2 FQGNSA. CDR3 size: 11 residues. The V end lost 8 bases, the J end lost 1 base, and 5 bases lay between the germline ends. As DNA, the CDR3 is TGTGCCAGCGACAGGAACACTGAAGCTTTCTTT. It is translated as CASDRNTEAFF.

This clone is a singleton in its sample. A much larger clone differs by one base, so this may be a read error. The sample carries other DNA sequences with the same CDR3. The rearrangement uses TRBV7-6 and TRBJ1-3; no firm D call. The CDR3 spans 14 residues. Germline lookup yields CDR1 SGHVS and CDR2 FNYEAQ. The CDR3 sequence: CASSLEAAGNTIYF. CDR3 in DNA: TGTGCCAGCAGTTTAGAAGCAGCTGGAAACACCATATATTTT.

The rearrangement uses TRBV9 and TRBJ2-2, with TRBD1 matching over 7 bases. Germline V gene data show CDR1 as SGDLS and CDR2 as YYNGEE. CDR3 length: 14 amino acids. J lost 4 bases, V lost 4 bases, and 4 bases had no gene match. CDR3 sequence: CASSPTGATGELFF. CDR3 DNA: TGTGCCAGCAGCCCTACAGGGGCCACCGGGGAGCTGTTTTTT.

The chain carries TRBV5-1 and TRBJ2-5; D is ambiguous. Germline V gives CDR1 SGHRS, CDR2 YFSETQ. The CDR3 covers 13 residues. V was shortened by 1 base and J by 4 bases, with 8 bases between the two germline ends. The CDR3 bases are TGCGCCAGCAGCTTGTTCCACCCAGAGACCCAGTACTTC. This gives the protein CASSLFHPETQYF.

Turning to this clone: A far bigger clonotype differs at one base, so this is likely a read error. This CDR3 is also generated by other DNA sequences in the sample. This chain links TRBV5-6 with TRBJ1-4; no clear D. CDR3 length: 14 residues. The germline V gene has CDR1 SGHDT and CDR2 YYEEEE. The CDR3 DNA is TGTGCCAGCAGCTTGGAACACCATAATGAAAAACTGTTCTTT. It is translated as CASSLEHHNEKLFF.

V usage is TRBV5-1 and J usage is TRBJ1-5, with D perhaps matching TRBD1 (6 bases). Per the germline V gene, CDR1 is SGHRS and CDR2 is YFSETQ. The CDR3 loop spans 14 amino acids. The V end lost 0 bases, the J end lost 7 bases, and 11 bases lay between the germline ends. The CDR3 bases are TGCGCCAGCAGCTTGGAGGGGGGGACCCAGCCCCAGCATTTT. Its translation: CASSLEGGTQPQHF.